What follows are 21 T cell receptor beta chains derived from one specimen sequenced in a study of CD8 T cells in ankylosing spondylitis. Each CDR3 protein is one row after TCRdb ran MiXCR on the 5' RACE reads. The sample contains about 100,000 distinct CDR3 sequences, roughly 8.3% of which appear only once. The sample consisted of blood, either unsorted or a sorted T cell fraction (not recorded which). Source of these receptors: a male donor with ankylosing spondylitis or in good health (not recorded which).

Many counts were recorded for this clonotype. J is TRBJ2-1 and V is TRBV14; a possible D gene is TRBD2 (5 bases). Germline loops: CDR1 SGHDN, CDR2 FVKESK. The ends were cut back, 5 bases at V and 6 bases at J, with 11 bases in the middle. This CDR3 is 13 amino acids long. The CDR3 is CASSGRLLNEQFF. The CDR3 DNA reads as TGTGCCAGCAGCGGGAGACTACTCAATGAGCAGTTCTTC.

This clonotype was counted ten times or more. The CDR3 DNA is TGCAGCGTTGAAAGGGACAGGAACTATGGAGGCTACACCTTC. Protein: CSVERDRNYGGYTF. The chain uses TRBV29-1 and TRBJ1-2; 8 bases line up with TRBD1. The CDR3 is 14 residues long. CDR1 is SQVTM and CDR2 is ANQGSEA in the germline V gene. J gave up 8 bases and V 2 bases, and 10 bases lay outside the gene matches.

This clonotype was recorded at least ten times. The chain joins TRBV2 to TRBJ2-7; 10 bases line up with TRBD1. Losses at the gene ends were 6 bases for V and 0 bases for J; bases not matched to a gene: 2. The CDR3 runs 14 residues. The germline CDR1 and CDR2 sequences are SNHLY and FYNNEI. The CDR3 is CASRWTGGSYEQYF. Written as DNA, the CDR3 is TGTGCCAGCAGATGGACAGGGGGCTCCTACGAGCAGTACTTC.

In this sample, this clonotype turned up many times. The chain links TRBV5-1 to TRBJ1-1; D is unresolved. Trimming took 2 bases from V and 0 from J, leaving 14 bases between them. From germline, CDR1 is SGHRS and CDR2 YFSETQ. The CDR3 sequence is 16 residues long. The CDR3 bases are TGCGCCAGCAGCTTTGATCGGGGAGCCATGAACACTGAAGCTTTCTTT. As protein: CASSFDRGAMNTEAFF.

With respect to this clonotype: A read error may be the cause here, since a much bigger clone is one base away. As DNA, the CDR3 is TGTGTCGGGACGGGGGTTGCCTCTGGAAACACCATATATTTT. Translating it yields CVGTGVASGNTIYF. The rearrangement links TRBV7-9 to TRBJ1-3, with a possible D match to TRBD1 (5 bases). CDR1 and CDR2 (germline): SEHNR, FQNEAQ (reference sequence). This CDR3 is 14 amino acids long. The complete variable domain, with remaining parts taken from reference TRBV7-9 and TRBJ1-3, reads DTGVSQNPRHKITKRGQNVTFRCDPISEHNRLYWYRQTLGQGPEFLTYFQNEAQLEKSRLLSDRFSAERPKGSFSTLEIQRTEQGDSAMYLCVGTGVASGNTIYFGEGSWLTVV.

This clonotype was picked up a small number of times. The chain is built from TRBV13 and TRBJ2-1; possibly TRBD2 for D (5 bases). The CDR3 consists of 13 residues. Trimming pared 1 base from V and 6 bases from J, leaving 7 bases between. Germline V gives CDR1 PRHDT, CDR2 FYEKMQ (reference sequence). The CDR3 DNA is TGTGCCAGCAGCTTAGTAGCGACCAATGAGCAGTTCTTC. This encodes CASSLVATNEQFF.

This clonotype was counted many times. The chain combines TRBV7-8 with TRBJ1-1; D is uncertain. The CDR3 extends over 13 amino acids. The ends were cut back, 1 base at V and 8 bases at J, with 11 bases in the middle. Germline values: CDR1 SGHVS, CDR2 FQNEAQ. DNA of the CDR3: TGTGCCAGCAGCTTAGTAGTCGGGTCCGAAGCTTTCTTT. It specifies CASSLVVGSEAFF.

This clonotype was found many times. The V gene is TRBV20-1, the J gene TRBJ1-5; D is ambiguous. This CDR3 has 14 amino acids. Trimming removed 4 bases from V and 0 bases from J, with 10 bases in between. Germline-derived CDR1 and CDR2 are DFQATT and SNEGSKA (reference sequence). The CDR3 is CSATVPRSNQPQHF. The CDR3 nucleotides read TGCAGTGCTACAGTTCCTCGTAGCAATCAGCCCCAGCATTTT.

About this clonotype itself: The junction does not match germline at one end; this may be a read error. The chain links TRBV4-3 to TRBJ1-6; TRBD1 aligns across 7 bases. This CDR3 comprises 15 residues. Germline V CDR1 and CDR2: LGHNA, YSLEER. CDR3 region: CSSSHLDRENSPLHF. The CDR3, as DNA: TGCTCCAGCAGCCACCTCGACAGGGAGAATTCACCCCTCCACTTT.

At least ten counts were recorded for this clonotype. The gene calls are TRBV5-1 and TRBJ2-1; 10 nucleotides align to TRBD2. The V and J ends lost 3 bases and 2 bases, in that order; junction bases with no gene match: 2. Germline lookup yields CDR1 SGHRS and CDR2 YFSETQ. The CDR3 has 15 residues. The CDR3 sequence: CASSYLAGAYNEQFF. CDR3 nucleotide sequence: TGCGCCAGCAGCTACCTAGCGGGGGCCTACAATGAGCAGTTCTTC.

This clonotype showed up many times. This sequence joins TRBV20-1 and TRBJ2-1, with D uncertain. The V gene lost 2 bases and the J gene lost 5 bases, with 25 bases spanning the gap. Germline lookup yields CDR1 DFQATT and CDR2 SNEGSKA (reference sequence). The CDR3 has 18 residues. In DNA, the CDR3 is TGCAGTGCTAGAAATTATTTAGGCCCCACCCGAACAAACAATGAGCAGTTCTTC. It codes for CSARNYLGPTRTNNEQFF.

By share of the sample, this clonotype is medium-sized. The rearrangement links TRBV29-1 to TRBJ2-5; D remains unclear. CDR1 is SQVTM, CDR2 ANQGSEA, per germline. The CDR3 is made up of 13 amino acids. Trimming pared 2 bases from V and 1 base from J, leaving 8 bases between. The CDR3, as DNA: TGCAGCGTTGAATTGGGCGGCCAAGAGACCCAGTACTTC. This sequence encodes CSVELGGQETQYF.

This clonotype was found once. A much larger clone sits a single nucleotide away, making a read error possible. J is TRBJ1-2 and V is TRBV7-2; the match to TRBD1 covers 7 bases. The germline V gene has CDR1 SGHTA and CDR2 FQGNSA. The length of the CDR3 is 13 residues. CDR3 sequence: CASGLRQGHGYTF. CDR3 in DNA: TGTGCCAGCGGCTTGCGACAGGGCCATGGCTACACCTTC.

V usage is TRBV14 and J usage is TRBJ2-1, with D tentatively TRBD2 (6 bases). The germline V and J ends were trimmed by 1 base and 6 bases, with 16 bases remaining between them. The CDR3 is 16 amino acids. CDR1 is SGHDN and CDR2 is FVKESK in the germline V gene. The CDR3 bases are TGTGCCAGCAGCCAAGCTCTCAGGGACTGGGCCAATGAGCAGTTCTTC. Protein: CASSQALRDWANEQFF.

This clonotype was seen ten or more times. The chain recombines TRBV29-1 with TRBJ2-5, with unresolved D. This CDR3 has 13 amino acids. CDR1 SQVTM and CDR2 ANQGSEA come from the germline V gene. Trimming left V 0 bases short and J 0 bases short, with 5 bases between. Here the CDR3 reads CSVEDRDQETQYF. DNA of the CDR3: TGCAGCGTTGAAGATCGGGACCAAGAGACCCAGTACTTC.

This clonotype was detected ten times or more. V and J are TRBV12-3 or TRBV12-4 and TRBJ2-7, with D maybe TRBD2 (5 bases). This CDR3 is built from 14 residues. Trimming cost V 4 bases and J 3 bases, with 13 bases left between them. The CDR3 reads CASSSLVGNYEQYF. The DNA of the CDR3 is TGTGCCAGCAGTTCTCTAGTCGGGAACTACGAGCAGTACTTC.

This clonotype was picked up many times. The rearrangement joins TRBV5-6 to TRBJ1-3; D is ambiguous. CDR1 and CDR2 from the germline V gene are SGHDT and YYEEEE. The CDR3 totals 16 residues. V was shortened by 4 bases and J by 0 bases, with 14 bases between the two germline ends. The chain's CDR3 is CASSLPGPRSGNTIYF. CDR3 nucleotides: TGTGCCAGCAGCCTACCCGGGCCCCGCTCTGGAAACACCATATATTTT.

This clonotype was detected many times. V usage is TRBV29-1 and J usage is TRBJ2-5; tentatively, D is TRBD1 or TRBD2 (5 bases each). The CDR3 is made up of 14 amino acids. The germline gives CDR1 SQVTM, CDR2 ANQGSEA. Trimming took off 3 bases at V and 5 bases at J, with 16 bases between the two ends. CDR3 DNA sequence: TGCAGCGTTGACTGGGACGTTTTGAAGGAGACCCAGTACTTC. This encodes CSVDWDVLKETQYF.

This clonotype was counted between two and nine times. The chain couples TRBV7-9 to TRBJ2-5; tentatively, D is TRBD2 (5 bases). Trimming removed 0 bases at V and 2 bases at J, with 10 bases between. Germline V CDR1 and CDR2: SEHNR, FQNEAQ (reference sequence). There are 15 residues in the CDR3. The DNA of the CDR3 is TGTGCCAGCAGCTTAGCGAGCGAGCGGCAAGAGACCCAGTACTTC. Amino acid sequence: CASSLASERQETQYF.

This clonotype was found many times. The rearrangement links TRBV7-2 to TRBJ1-5; D call uncertain. Germline CDR1 SGHTA, CDR2 FQGNSA. This CDR3 is 13 amino acids long. The V gene lost 2 bases and the J gene lost 6 bases, with 8 bases spanning the gap. The CDR3 nucleotides read TGTGCCAGCAGCTTAACTGACTCTCAGCCCCAGCATTTT. Encoded protein: CASSLTDSQPQHF.

There are a few counts of this clonotype. The chain uses TRBV27 and TRBJ1-6; 7 positions match TRBD1. V shed 7 bases and J 3 bases; nucleotides not matched to a gene: 3. This CDR3 spans 14 amino acids. Per the germline V gene, CDR1 is MNHEY and CDR2 is SMNVEV (reference sequence). In DNA, the CDR3 is TGTGCCAGCAAGGGACAGATCTATAATTCACCCCTCCACTTT. Protein sequence: CASKGQIYNSPLHF.